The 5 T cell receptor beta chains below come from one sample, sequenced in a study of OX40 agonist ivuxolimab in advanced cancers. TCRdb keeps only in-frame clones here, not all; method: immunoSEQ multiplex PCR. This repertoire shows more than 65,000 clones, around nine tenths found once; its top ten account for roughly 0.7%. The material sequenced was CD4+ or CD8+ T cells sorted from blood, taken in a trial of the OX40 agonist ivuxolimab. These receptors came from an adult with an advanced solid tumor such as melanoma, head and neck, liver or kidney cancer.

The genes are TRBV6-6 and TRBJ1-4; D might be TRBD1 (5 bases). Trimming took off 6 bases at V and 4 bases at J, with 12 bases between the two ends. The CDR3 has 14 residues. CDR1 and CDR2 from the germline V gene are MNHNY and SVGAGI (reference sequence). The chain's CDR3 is CASRNSGLNEKLFF. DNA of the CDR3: TGTGCCAGCAGGAATTCGGGACTTAATGAAAAACTGTTTTTT.

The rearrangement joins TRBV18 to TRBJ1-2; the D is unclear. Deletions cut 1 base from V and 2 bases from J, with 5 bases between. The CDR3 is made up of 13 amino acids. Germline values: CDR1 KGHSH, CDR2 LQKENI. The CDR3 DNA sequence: TGTGCCAGCTCACCACTACAGAACTATGGCTACACCTTC. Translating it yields CASSPLQNYGYTF.

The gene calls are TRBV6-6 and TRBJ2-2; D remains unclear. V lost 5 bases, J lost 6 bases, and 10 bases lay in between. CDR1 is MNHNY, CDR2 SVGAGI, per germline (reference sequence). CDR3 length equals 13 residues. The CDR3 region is CASSKAYAGELFF. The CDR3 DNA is TGTGCCAGCAGTAAAGCGTACGCCGGGGAGCTGTTTTTT.

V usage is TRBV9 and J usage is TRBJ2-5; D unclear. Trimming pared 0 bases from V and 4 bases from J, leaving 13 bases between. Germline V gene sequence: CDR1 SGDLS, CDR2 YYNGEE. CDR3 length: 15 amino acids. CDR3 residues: CASSVALRFGETQYF. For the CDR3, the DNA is TGTGCCAGCAGCGTAGCTTTAAGGTTTGGAGAGACCCAGTACTTC.

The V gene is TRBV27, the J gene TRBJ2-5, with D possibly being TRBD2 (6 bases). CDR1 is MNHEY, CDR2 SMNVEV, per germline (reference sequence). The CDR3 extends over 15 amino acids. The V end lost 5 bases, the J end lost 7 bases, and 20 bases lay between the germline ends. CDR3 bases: TGTGCCAGCAGTCCCGCGGGACTCCGGGACGGGACCCAGTACTTC. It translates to CASSPAGLRDGTQYF.